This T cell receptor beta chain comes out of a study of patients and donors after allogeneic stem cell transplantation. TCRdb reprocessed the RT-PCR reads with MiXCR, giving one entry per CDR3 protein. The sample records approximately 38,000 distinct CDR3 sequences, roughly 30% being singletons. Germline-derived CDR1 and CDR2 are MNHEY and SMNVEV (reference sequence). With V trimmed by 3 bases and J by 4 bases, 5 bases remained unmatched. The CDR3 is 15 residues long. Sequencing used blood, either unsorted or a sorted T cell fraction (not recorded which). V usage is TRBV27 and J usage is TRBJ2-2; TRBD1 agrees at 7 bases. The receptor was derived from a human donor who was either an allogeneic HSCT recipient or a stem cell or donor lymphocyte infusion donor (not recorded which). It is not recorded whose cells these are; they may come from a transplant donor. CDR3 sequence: CASSFLAGGTGELFF. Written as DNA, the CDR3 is TGTGCCAGCAGTTTCCTGGCAGGGGGCACCGGGGAGCTGTTTTTT.